The source of this T cell receptor beta chain is a study of CD8 T cells in ankylosing spondylitis. TCRdb passed the 5' RACE reads through MiXCR, listing each CDR3 protein once. The repertoire includes approximately 240,000 distinct CDR3 sequences, roughly a quarter of them detected once, and around 0.64% sits in the top ten. V lost 2 bases and J lost 6, with 16 bases in between. The CDR3 loop spans 15 amino acids. The V call is TRBV12-3 or TRBV12-4, the J call TRBJ1-2; D may be TRBD1 (6 bases). The receptor comes from a male donor with ankylosing spondylitis or in good health (not recorded which). The specimen was blood, either unsorted or a sorted T cell fraction (not recorded which). CDR3 sequence reads: CASSLSVGAQDGYTF. The CDR3 DNA reads as TGTGCCAGCAGTTTATCAGTGGGGGCACAAGATGGCTACACCTTC.